These 17 T cell receptor beta chains originate from one sample sequenced in a study of blood T cell repertoires in COVID-19. Sequenced by immunoSEQ multiplex PCR; TCRdb stores in-frame clones only, minus some. The sample shows about 140,000 clones, roughly 80% of them seen only once. Sequencing input: peripheral blood. The receptor set was obtained from a man between 50 and 59 years old with acute or convalescent COVID-19.

V is TRBV5-1 and J is TRBJ1-4; 7 bases match TRBD1. The CDR3 sequence is 15 residues long. Germline CDR1 reads SGHRS; CDR2 reads YFSETQ. The V and J ends lost 4 bases and 5 bases, in that order; junction bases with no gene match: 8. The CDR3 DNA sequence: TGCGCCAGCAGCCGGACGGGACAGCGCAATGAAAAACTGTTTTTT. Translation gives CASSRTGQRNEKLFF.

This chain joins TRBV28 and TRBJ1-1; D perhaps matches TRBD1 (6 bases). This CDR3 has 13 amino acids. Germline CDR1 and CDR2: MDHEN and SYDVKM. V was shortened by 10 bases and J by 1 base, with 13 bases between the two germline ends. The CDR3 DNA reads as TGTGCCACCTTCGGGACACCGAACACTGAAGCTTTCTTT. Translated, it gives CATFGTPNTEAFF.

This clone was detected ten times or more. V usage is TRBV4-2 and J usage is TRBJ1-5, with a possible D match to TRBD1 (5 bases). There are 15 residues in the CDR3. Looked up from germline, CDR1 is LGHNA and CDR2 is YNFKEQ. Trimming removed 4 bases from V and 7 bases from J, with 17 bases in between. The CDR3: CASSPSGEGYQPQHF. The CDR3 DNA sequence: TGTGCCAGCAGCCCCTCTGGGGAGGGGTACCAGCCCCAGCATTTT.

The gene calls are TRBV5-1 and TRBJ2-3, with 7 nucleotides matching TRBD1. CDR3 length: 14 amino acids. CDR1 is SGHRS, CDR2 YFSETQ, per germline. The V gene end was trimmed by 2 bases and the J gene end by 5 bases; junction bases not matched to a gene: 5. CDR3 sequence (DNA): TGCGCCAGCAGCTTCGAGGGGGCTGGAGATACGCAGTATTTT. It translates to CASSFEGAGDTQYF.

The chain couples TRBV9 to TRBJ2-1; TRBD1 agrees at 7 bases. Germline V gene lookup returns CDR1 SGDLS and CDR2 YYNGEE. The V gene end was trimmed by 5 bases and the J gene end by 5 bases; junction bases not matched to a gene: 7. The CDR3 contains 14 residues. The chain's CDR3 is CASSQGGWDNEQFF. The CDR3 nucleotides are TGTGCCAGCAGTCAAGGGGGCTGGGACAATGAGCAGTTCTTC.

V gene TRBV18 combines with J gene TRBJ2-5, with 7 bases matching TRBD1. The CDR3 sequence is 14 residues long. Germline trimming cut 6 bases from V and 1 base from J; bases unmatched to any gene: 5. Germline V gene sequence: CDR1 KGHSH, CDR2 LQKENI. CDR3: CASSPGQLQETQYF. CDR3 bases: TGTGCCAGCTCGCCGGGACAGCTCCAAGAGACCCAGTACTTC.

This chain uses TRBV6-6 with TRBJ2-7; the D is unclear. The V end was cut by 4 bases, the J end by 2 bases, with 9 bases between. Germline-derived CDR1 and CDR2 are MNHNY and SVGAGI (reference sequence). The length of the CDR3 is 13 residues. The CDR3 reads CASSLSMAYEQYV. The CDR3 coding sequence is TGTGCCAGCAGTTTGAGTATGGCCTACGAGCAGTACGTC.

The chain couples TRBV10-3 to TRBJ1-1, with 7 bases aligning to TRBD1. This CDR3 is built from 21 residues. The junction had 23 bases not matched to a gene; V was cut back by 4 bases and J by 0 bases. Germline CDR1 reads ENHRY; CDR2 reads SYGVKD. The DNA for the CDR3 is TGTGCCATCAGTGTACCTCGGGACAGAGGTCCCCCCCAACTTCTGAACACTGAAGCTTTCTTT. Translating it yields CAISVPRDRGPPQLLNTEAFF.

The count of this clone is one. The chain uses TRBV7-6 and TRBJ1-1, with D possibly being TRBD1 (5 bases). The V end was cut by 3 bases, the J end by 0 bases, with 14 bases between. Germline V gives CDR1 SGHVS, CDR2 FNYEAQ. The length of the CDR3 is 16 residues. DNA of the CDR3: TGTGCCAGCAGCTTCCCCCAGGGAAACATGAACACTGAAGCTTTCTTT. It codes for CASSFPQGNMNTEAFF. The variable domain in full, completed from reference TRBV7-6 and TRBJ1-1, reads GAGVSQSPRYKVTKRGQDVALRCDPISGHVSLYWYRQALGQGPEFLTYFNYEAQQDKSGLPNDRFSAERPEGSISTLTIQRTEQRDSAMYRCASSFPQGNMNTEAFFGQGTRLTVV.

The V and J genes are TRBV6-5 and TRBJ1-6; TRBD1 matches at 7 bases. CDR1 and CDR2 (germline): MNHEY, SVGAGI. The CDR3 extends over 13 amino acids. With V trimmed by 6 bases and J by 8 bases, 4 bases remained unmatched. CDR3: CASRAGGDSPLHF. CDR3 DNA: TGTGCCAGCAGAGCAGGGGGTGATTCACCCCTCCACTTT.

The J gene is TRBJ1-2, the V gene TRBV5-5, with D maybe TRBD1 (5 bases). CDR1 is SGHKS and CDR2 is YYEKEE in the germline V gene (reference sequence). The CDR3 consists of 15 residues. The V gene lost 0 bases and the J gene lost 6 bases, with 15 bases spanning the gap. CDR3 sequence (DNA): TGTGCCAGCAGCTTGGAGGGAGGGGCGACTGATGGCTACACCTTC. This encodes CASSLEGGATDGYTF.

The genes are TRBV4-1 and TRBJ1-3; D possibly corresponds to TRBD1 (5 bases). The germline V gene encodes CDR1 MGHRA and CDR2 YSYEKL. CDR3 size: 16 residues. Trimming took off 2 bases at V and 5 bases at J, with 16 bases between the two ends. This CDR3 is CASSQSNGQGRNTIYF. CDR3 sequence (DNA): TGCGCCAGCAGCCAAAGTAATGGGCAGGGCCGAAACACCATATATTTT.

The chain is built from TRBV18 and TRBJ1-2; the match to TRBD1 covers 7 bases. Losses at the gene ends were 6 bases for V and 2 bases for J; bases not matched to a gene: 6. The CDR3 consists of 14 residues. Per the germline V gene, CDR1 is KGHSH and CDR2 is LQKENI. The CDR3 protein is CASSTRGVNYGYTF. CDR3 nucleotide sequence: TGTGCCAGCTCGACCAGGGGGGTGAACTATGGCTACACCTTC.

The chain combines TRBV2 with TRBJ1-2; unclear D gene. Trimming removed 6 bases from V and 0 bases from J, with 8 bases in between. The germline V gene has CDR1 SNHLY and CDR2 FYNNEI. This CDR3 contains 13 residues. As DNA, the CDR3 is TGTGCCAGCAGCACACCTCCTAACTATGGCTACACCTTC. Its translation is CASSTPPNYGYTF. Based on the CDR3 plus reference TRBV2 and TRBJ1-2, the full variable domain is EPEVTQTPSHQVTQMGQEVILRCVPISNHLYFYWYRQILGQKVEFLVSFYNNEISEKSEIFDDQFSVERPDGSNFTLKIRSTKLEDSAMYFCASSTPPNYGYTFGSGTRLTVV.

The gene calls are TRBV10-3 and TRBJ2-1, with a possible D match to TRBD2 (6 bases). Trimming took off 0 bases at V and 9 bases at J, with 6 bases between the two ends. In germline, CDR1 is ENHRY, CDR2 SYGVKD. The CDR3 runs 12 residues. CDR3 nucleotides: TGTGCCATCAGTGAGTCGCGGGGTGAGCAGTTCTTC. This encodes CAISESRGEQFF.

This chain uses TRBV3-1 (or the pseudogene TRBV3-2) with TRBJ1-1; the D is unclear. Trimming removed 1 base from V and 6 bases from J, with 12 bases in between. Germline V gives CDR1 LGHDT, CDR2 YNNKEL (reference sequence). This CDR3 is built from 14 residues. The CDR3 region is CASSQGSRESEAFF. The CDR3 region has the DNA TGTGCCAGCAGCCAAGGATCGAGGGAATCTGAAGCTTTCTTT.

V and J are TRBV24-1 and TRBJ1-5, with no clear D. Germline values: CDR1 KGHDR, CDR2 SFDVKD. This CDR3 has 12 residues. The ends were cut back, 6 bases at V and 10 bases at J, with 12 bases in the middle. The CDR3 DNA reads as TGTGCCACCAGTCTGGCCGGGTTACCCCAGCATTTT. Protein sequence: CATSLAGLPQHF.